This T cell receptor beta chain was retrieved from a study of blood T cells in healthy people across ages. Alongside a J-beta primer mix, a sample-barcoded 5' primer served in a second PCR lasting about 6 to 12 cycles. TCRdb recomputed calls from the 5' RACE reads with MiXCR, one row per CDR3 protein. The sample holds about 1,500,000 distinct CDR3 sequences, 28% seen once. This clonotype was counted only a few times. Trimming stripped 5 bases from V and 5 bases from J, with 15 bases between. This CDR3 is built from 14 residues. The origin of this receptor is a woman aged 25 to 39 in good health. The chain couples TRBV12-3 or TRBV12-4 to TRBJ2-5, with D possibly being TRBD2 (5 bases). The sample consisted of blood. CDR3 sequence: CASSPPRDWETQYF. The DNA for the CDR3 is TGTGCCAGCAGTCCCCCGAGGGATTGGGAGACCCAGTACTTC.